Described below is a single T cell receptor (beta chain) sequence and its context. Profiled with immunoSEQ multiplex PCR; TCRdb holds only in-frame clones, not every one. This sample has under 450,000 clones; about 95% occur once, and the top ten carry around 0.019%. The sample originates from a study of shared T cell receptors in the human thymus. The CDR3 spans 17 residues. Trimming stripped 1 base from V and 0 bases from J, with 14 bases between. In germline, CDR1 is SGHNT, CDR2 YYREEE (reference sequence). The clonotype was recovered from a human donor. The sample was thymocytes. The chain joins TRBV5-4 to TRBJ2-1, with D hard to call. The CDR3 DNA sequence: TGTGCCAGCAGCTTGTTCTTCAGTCGGAGCTCCTACAATGAGCAGTTCTTC. Its translation is CASSLFFSRSSYNEQFF.